This T cell receptor beta chain was captured by sequencing in a study of response to subunit inactivated influenza vaccine. Findings of the study overall: Few additional T cells are recruited per seasonal influenza vaccination, authors suggested.

Ten or more counts support this clonotype. Its cognate antigen is unknown. TCRdb reprocessed the RT-PCR reads via MiXCR and lists one record per CDR3 protein. This table holds around 180,000 distinct CDR3 sequences, 7.5% to 10% found once. CDR1 is SGHTA and CDR2 is FQGNSA in the germline V gene. Trimming removed 2 bases at V and 2 bases at J, with 13 bases between. There are 15 residues in the CDR3. The receptor's source is a man aged 45-65 years who received an inactivated influenza vaccine. This chain joins TRBV7-2 and TRBJ2-7; D remains ambiguous. This specimen was non-naive T cells sorted from PBMCs, taken on the day of vaccination. The CDR3 DNA sequence: TGTGCCAGCAGCTTAATCGGGCTAGTCGCCTACGAGCAGTACTTC. Translating it yields CASSLIGLVAYEQYF.